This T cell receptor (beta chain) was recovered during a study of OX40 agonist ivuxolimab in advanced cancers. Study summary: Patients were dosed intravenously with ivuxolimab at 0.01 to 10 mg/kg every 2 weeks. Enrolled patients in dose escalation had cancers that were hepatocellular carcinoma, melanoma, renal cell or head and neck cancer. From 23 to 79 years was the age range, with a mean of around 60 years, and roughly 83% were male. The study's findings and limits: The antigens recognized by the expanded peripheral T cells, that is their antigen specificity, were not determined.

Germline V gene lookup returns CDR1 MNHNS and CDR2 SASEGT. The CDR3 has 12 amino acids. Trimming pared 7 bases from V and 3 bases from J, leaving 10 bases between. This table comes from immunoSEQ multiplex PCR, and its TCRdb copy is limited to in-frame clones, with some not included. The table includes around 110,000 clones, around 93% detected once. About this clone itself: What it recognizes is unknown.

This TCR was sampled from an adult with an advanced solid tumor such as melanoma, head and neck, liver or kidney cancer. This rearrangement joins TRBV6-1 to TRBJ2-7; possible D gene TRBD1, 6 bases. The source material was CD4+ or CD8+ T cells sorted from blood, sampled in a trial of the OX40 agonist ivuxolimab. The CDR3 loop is CASTDSNYEQYF. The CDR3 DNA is TGTGCCAGCACGGACAGCAACTACGAGCAGTACTTC.